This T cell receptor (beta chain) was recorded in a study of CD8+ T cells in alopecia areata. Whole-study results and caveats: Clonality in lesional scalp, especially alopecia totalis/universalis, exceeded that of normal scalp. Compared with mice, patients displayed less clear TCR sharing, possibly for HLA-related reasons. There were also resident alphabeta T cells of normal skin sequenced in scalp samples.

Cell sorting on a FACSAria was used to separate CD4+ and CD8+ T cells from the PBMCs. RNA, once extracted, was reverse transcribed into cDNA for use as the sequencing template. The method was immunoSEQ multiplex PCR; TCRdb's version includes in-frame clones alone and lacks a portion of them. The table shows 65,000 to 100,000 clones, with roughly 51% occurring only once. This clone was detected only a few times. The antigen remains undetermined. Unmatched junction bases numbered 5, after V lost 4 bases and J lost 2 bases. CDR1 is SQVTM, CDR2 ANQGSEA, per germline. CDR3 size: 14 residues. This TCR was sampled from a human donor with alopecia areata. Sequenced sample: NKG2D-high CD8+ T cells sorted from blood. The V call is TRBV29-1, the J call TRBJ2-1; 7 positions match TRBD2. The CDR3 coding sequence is TGCAGCGTTGGTGGCCTAGCGGCCTACAATGAGCAGTTCTTC. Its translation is CSVGGLAAYNEQFF.